This T cell receptor (beta chain) emerged from a study of blood T cells in healthy people across ages. Notes on the study in general: Estimated diversity, derived from one million T cells, was regarded as an underestimate. Naive T cell percentage and TCR beta diversity correlated strongly.

Next came a second PCR, run for about 7 to 12 cycles, which used a sample-barcoded 5' primer along with a J-beta primer mix. Using its own MiXCR run on the 5' RACE reads, TCRdb lists one record per CDR3 protein. This table has under 750,000 distinct CDR3 sequences, around 50% appearing once. The CDR3 consists of 15 residues. Trimming took 6 bases from V and 9 from J; bases not matched to a gene: 8. Every participating donor contributed 8 to 10 milliliters of peripheral blood through a draw. Concerning this clonotype itself: Its antigen is undetermined.

This rearrangement joins TRBV12-3 or TRBV12-4 to TRBJ2-1, with 13 bases aligning to TRBD2. The sequenced material came from blood. This clonotype was sampled from a man of 80 years or more in good health. Written as DNA, the CDR3 is TGTGCCAGCAGCCAGGGACTAGCGGGAATAGGTGAGCAGTTCTTC. Protein product: CASSQGLAGIGEQFF.